The 30 T cell receptor beta chains given below trace back to one sample, sequenced in a study of OX40 agonist ivuxolimab in advanced cancers. Clones were sequenced by immunoSEQ multiplex PCR, and TCRdb holds only the in-frame ones, with some missing. The sample shows roughly 5,300 clones, approximately 59% of them seen only once. Sequenced here: CD4+ or CD8+ T cells sorted from blood, sampled in a trial of the OX40 agonist ivuxolimab. These receptors were obtained from an adult with an advanced solid tumor such as melanoma, head and neck, liver or kidney cancer.

The genes are TRBV6-6 and TRBJ2-2, with D possibly called TRBD1 or TRBD2 (6 bases each). The CDR3 consists of 14 residues. Germline V gene lookup returns CDR1 MNHNY and CDR2 SVGAGI (reference sequence). V was clipped by 5 bases and J by 7 bases, with 14 bases between them. CDR3 bases: TGTGCCAGCAGTGAGGGGGGAGCCGGCGGGGAGCTGTTTTTT. This codes for CASSEGGAGGELFF.

V usage is TRBV7-9 and J usage is TRBJ2-3; D is uncertain. CDR3 size: 13 residues. V dropped 5 bases and J dropped 1 base, with 7 bases sitting between them. CDR1 is SEHNR, CDR2 FQNEAQ, per germline (reference sequence). The CDR3 DNA follows: TGTGCCAGCAGCCCCGGAGGCACAGATACGCAGTATTTT. It is translated as CASSPGGTDTQYF. The complete variable domain, with remaining parts taken from reference TRBV7-9 and TRBJ2-3, reads DTGVSQNPRHKITKRGQNVTFRCDPISEHNRLYWYRQTLGQGPEFLTYFQNEAQLEKSRLLSDRFSAERPKGSFSTLEIQRTEQGDSAMYLCASSPGGTDTQYFGPGTRLTVL.

CDR3 in DNA: TGTGCCAGCGGTCGGAAAAGAACTGAAGCTTTCTTT. Translation gives CASGRKRTEAFF. The chain uses TRBV6-6 and TRBJ1-1; D is undetermined. The CDR3 runs to 12 residues. With 8 bases removed from V and 5 bases from J, the gap between germline ends came to 12 bases. CDR1 is MNHNY and CDR2 is SVGAGI in the germline V gene (reference sequence).

The gene calls are TRBV30 and TRBJ1-5, with D unclear. V shed 2 bases and J shed 4 bases, with 12 bases lying between them. Germline V gene data show CDR1 as GTSNPN and CDR2 as SVGIG (reference sequence). The CDR3 totals 14 residues. The CDR3 spells CAWSTHPGNQPQHF. CDR3 nucleotide sequence: TGTGCCTGGAGTACCCACCCCGGGAATCAGCCCCAGCATTTT.

The V gene is TRBV2, the J gene TRBJ2-3, with D perhaps matching TRBD1 or TRBD2 (6 bases each). Germline V lookup: CDR1 SNHLY, CDR2 FYNNEI. Deletions cut 5 bases from V and 4 bases from J, with 28 bases between. The CDR3 spans 19 residues. The CDR3 is CASSTPLYVAGEASDTQYF. The CDR3 DNA is TGTGCCAGCAGTACGCCCCTTTACGTGGCAGGGGAGGCCTCAGATACGCAGTATTTT.

V gene TRBV6-6 combines with J gene TRBJ2-3; D unclear. Germline V lookup: CDR1 MNHNY, CDR2 SVGAGI (reference sequence). Between the trimmed V and J ends, which lost 8 bases and 2 bases, there was a span of 11 bases. This CDR3 has 13 amino acids. For the CDR3, the DNA is TGTGCCAGCTCACACAGTTTCACAGATACGCAGTATTTT. It yields the protein CASSHSFTDTQYF.

This clone was seen only once. V is TRBV28 and J is TRBJ1-5; weak D call: TRBD1 (5 bases). CDR3 length: 14 residues. Trimming took off 2 bases at V and 6 bases at J, with 11 bases between the two ends. Germline CDR1 is MDHEN and CDR2 is SYDVKM. The CDR3 nucleotides are TGTGCCAGCAGTTTACCCCAGGGTGGTCAGCCCCAGCATTTT. It yields the protein CASSLPQGGQPQHF.

The V gene is TRBV6-5, the J gene TRBJ2-2; 12 nucleotides agree with TRBD1. This CDR3 has 16 amino acids. V shed 0 bases, J shed 9 bases, and the junction held 5 bases outside the gene matches. Per germline, CDR1 MNHEY and CDR2 SVGAGI. The CDR3 reads CASSYSGDRGLWELFF. DNA of the CDR3: TGTGCCAGCAGTTACTCAGGGGACAGGGGGCTATGGGAGCTGTTTTTT.

The chain has TRBV5-4 and TRBJ2-1, with 7 bases fitting TRBD1. This CDR3 is built from 14 residues. Germline V gene data show CDR1 as SGHNT and CDR2 as YYREEE (reference sequence). The V and J ends lost 2 bases and 8 bases, in that order; junction bases with no gene match: 7. The CDR3 loop reads CASSLNRGWDEQFF. CDR3 coding DNA: TGTGCCAGCAGCTTAAACAGGGGTTGGGATGAGCAGTTCTTC. The whole variable domain, filled in from reference TRBV5-4 and TRBJ2-1, reads ETGVTQSPTHLIKTRGQQVTLRCSSQSGHNTVSWYQQALGQGPQFIFQYYREEENGRGNFPPRFSGLQFPNYSSELNVNALELDDSALYLCASSLNRGWDEQFFGPGTRLTVL.

This clone turned up a few times. The gene calls are TRBV5-1 and TRBJ1-2; D remains unclear. The germline gives CDR1 SGHRS, CDR2 YFSETQ. This CDR3 region has 15 residues. V was cut by 4 bases and J by 0 bases, with 13 bases left in between. The CDR3: CASSRRGEANYGYTF. CDR3 in DNA: TGCGCCAGCAGCCGACGGGGAGAAGCTAACTATGGCTACACCTTC.

This chain links TRBV2 with TRBJ2-1; D is undetermined. Germline V lookup: CDR1 SNHLY, CDR2 FYNNEI. With 1 base removed from V and 9 bases from J, the gap between germline ends came to 7 bases. This CDR3 has 12 residues. The CDR3 protein is CASSEDSTEQFF. CDR3 DNA sequence: TGTGCCAGCAGTGAAGACAGTACTGAGCAGTTCTTC.

The V gene is TRBV25-1, the J gene TRBJ1-2, with 10 nucleotides matching TRBD1. The CDR3 is 13 amino acids. Unmatched junction bases numbered 4, after V lost 4 bases and J lost 8 bases. Germline values: CDR1 MGHDK, CDR2 SYGVNS. The CDR3 DNA sequence: TGTGCCAGCAGTGGGGACAGGGGAGGAGGCTACACCTTC. Amino acid sequence: CASSGDRGGGYTF.

The chain carries TRBV11-2 and TRBJ2-7; D gene uncertain. The CDR3 sequence is 13 residues long. Germline values: CDR1 SGHAT, CDR2 FQNNGV. Trimming shortened V by 5 bases and J by 2 bases, and 10 bases separated the two germline ends. The CDR3 region is CASSPGPAYEQYF. In nucleotides, the CDR3 is TGTGCCAGCAGCCCCGGGCCGGCCTACGAGCAGTACTTC.

The CDR3 coding sequence is TGTGCCAGCAGTTTTCCTGACAGCAGATCAAGCACTGAAGCTTTCTTT. Its translation: CASSFPDSRSSTEAFF. J is TRBJ1-1 and V is TRBV28; possibly TRBD1 for D (5 bases). The V end was cut by 3 bases, the J end by 4 bases, with 18 bases between. Looked up from germline, CDR1 is MDHEN and CDR2 is SYDVKM. CDR3 length: 16 residues.

The CDR3 loop is CASSLATNTEAFF. The DNA of the CDR3 is TGTGCCAGCAGCTTAGCGACGAACACTGAAGCTTTCTTT. This chain connects TRBV7-2 to TRBJ1-1, with unresolved D. CDR3 length: 13 residues. V shed 0 bases and J shed 1 base, with 3 bases lying between them. Germline V gives CDR1 SGHTA, CDR2 FQGNSA.

The chain links TRBV28 to TRBJ1-2; no definite D call. Per germline, CDR1 MDHEN and CDR2 SYDVKM. Between the trimmed V and J ends, which lost 6 bases and 3 bases, there was a span of 11 bases. This CDR3 has 13 amino acids. The CDR3 sequence: CASRFAGHYGYTF. The CDR3 DNA sequence: TGTGCCAGCAGGTTCGCTGGACACTATGGCTACACCTTC.

Turning to this clone: A junction boundary mismatches the germline segment, possibly from a read error. This sequence joins TRBV10-3 and TRBJ2-7; D tentatively reads TRBD1 or TRBD2 (5 bases each). CDR3 length: 15 amino acids. Germline CDR1 is ENHRY and CDR2 is SYGVKD. DNA for the CDR3: TGTGCCAGCAGTTATAGTAAGGGGACGACCTACGAGCAGTACTTC. Its protein product is CASSYSKGTTYEQYF.

The chain carries TRBV27 and TRBJ2-7; 7 bases match TRBD1. Trimming took 2 bases from V and 6 from J; bases not matched to a gene: 7. This CDR3 contains 14 residues. CDR1 is MNHEY and CDR2 is SMNVEV in the germline V gene (reference sequence). In DNA, the CDR3 is TGTGCCAGCAGTTTAGGGCAGGGGGTTCCCGAGCAGTACTTC. It specifies CASSLGQGVPEQYF.

The chain links TRBV6-5 to TRBJ1-2, with 7 bases that match TRBD1. CDR3 length: 15 residues. V trimming: 6 bases; J trimming: 5 bases; junction bases outside the gene matches: 12. CDR1 is MNHEY, CDR2 SVGAGI, per germline. Here the CDR3 reads CASRPGTGALYGYTF. The CDR3 DNA reads TGTGCCAGCAGGCCCGGCACAGGGGCCCTTTATGGCTACACCTTC.

The chain combines TRBV5-1 with TRBJ2-7; D is possibly TRBD1 (5 bases). There are 13 residues in the CDR3. Germline CDR1 reads SGHRS; CDR2 reads YFSETQ. V was cut by 2 bases and J by 4 bases, with 10 bases left in between. The CDR3 DNA reads TGCGCCAGCAGCTTCAGGGCGGAGTACGAGCAGTACTTC. Translated, it gives CASSFRAEYEQYF.

This clone was seen a few times. This chain uses TRBV27 with TRBJ1-5; TRBD1 matches at 10 bases. Germline CDR1 and CDR2: MNHEY and SMNVEV (reference sequence). Trimming took 4 bases from V and 7 from J; bases not matched to a gene: 13. There are 17 residues in the CDR3. This CDR3 reads CASSSYRDRGVGQPQHF. In nucleotides, the CDR3 is TGTGCCAGCAGTTCGTACCGGGACAGGGGTGTTGGCCAGCCCCAGCATTTT.

A single count supports this clone. The rearrangement links TRBV7-9 to TRBJ2-7, with 9 bases identical to TRBD2. Germline CDR1 and CDR2: SEHNR and FQNEAQ (reference sequence). The CDR3 totals 14 residues. The J segment lost 4 bases and the V segment lost 3 bases, leaving 4 bases of the junction unmatched. The CDR3 nucleotides are TGTGCCAGCAGCTTTACTAGCGGGCGATACGAGCAGTACTTC. It specifies CASSFTSGRYEQYF.

This clone appeared a few times. The rearrangement joins TRBV28 to TRBJ1-3; unclear D gene. Germline CDR1 reads MDHEN; CDR2 reads SYDVKM. This CDR3 is 15 amino acids long. V was shortened by 2 bases and J by 0 bases, with 8 bases between the two germline ends. The CDR3 sequence: CASSLLASSGNTIYF. CDR3 DNA: TGTGCCAGCAGTTTACTGGCGAGCTCTGGAAACACCATATATTTT.

V and J are TRBV9 and TRBJ1-1, with 8 bases matching TRBD1. Germline assignment: CDR1 SGDLS and CDR2 YYNGEE. V trimming: 3 bases; J trimming: 3 bases; junction bases outside the gene matches: 4. This CDR3 contains 14 residues. CDR3 sequence (DNA): TGTGCCAGCAGCGGGAGACAGGGGCACACTGAAGCTTTCTTT. Its protein is CASSGRQGHTEAFF.

The CDR3 DNA is TGTGCCAGCAGTTTTTTGGGACAGGAGGGTTCCGGGGAGCTGTTTTTT. Its translation is CASSFLGQEGSGELFF. V gene TRBV28 combines with J gene TRBJ2-2; 8 nucleotides agree with TRBD1. The V gene's germline CDR1 is MDHEN and CDR2 SYDVKM. V lost 3 bases, J lost 6 bases, and 9 bases stayed unmatched. The CDR3 runs 16 residues.

The chain employs TRBV7-6 and TRBJ2-7, with no clear D. Germline CDR1 reads SGHVS; CDR2 reads FNYEAQ. V was cut by 5 bases and J by 0 bases, with 11 bases left in between. The CDR3 extends over 14 amino acids. The CDR3 sequence is CASSPLLSSYEQYF. CDR3 sequence (DNA): TGTGCCAGCAGCCCCCTACTGTCCTCCTACGAGCAGTACTTC.

There are a few counts of this clone. The chain has TRBV28 and TRBJ2-3; a possible D gene is TRBD2 (6 bases). Germline loops: CDR1 MDHEN, CDR2 SYDVKM. The CDR3 consists of 17 residues. V gave up 2 bases and J gave up 3 bases, with 18 bases separating them. The DNA for the CDR3 is TGTGCCAGCAGTTTACGGTTTGTGGGGGAGGCAACAGATACGCAGTATTTT. Encoded protein: CASSLRFVGEATDTQYF.

The chain couples TRBV4-1 to TRBJ2-7, with D unresolved. V shed 0 bases and J shed 0 bases, with 6 bases lying between them. Germline CDR1 and CDR2: MGHRA and YSYEKL. CDR3 length equals 14 residues. The CDR3 loop is CASSQEASSYEQYF. The CDR3 DNA is TGCGCCAGCAGCCAAGAGGCTAGCTCCTACGAGCAGTACTTC.

The genes are TRBV4-1 and TRBJ2-1, with 7 bases fitting TRBD1. Germline V gives CDR1 MGHRA, CDR2 YSYEKL. Trimming removed 1 base from V and 2 bases from J; junction bases left unmatched: 5. The CDR3 runs 16 residues. For the CDR3, the DNA is TGCGCCAGCAGCCAAGTTTCCGGGACAGCCTACAATGAGCAGTTCTTC. This translates into CASSQVSGTAYNEQFF.

The V and J genes are TRBV2 and TRBJ2-3, with TRBD2 matching 8 bases. The germline CDR1 and CDR2 sequences are SNHLY and FYNNEI. CDR3 length: 14 amino acids. The V and J ends lost 7 bases and 6 bases, in that order; junction bases with no gene match: 9. DNA for the CDR3: TGTGCCAGCACAAAGTCGACTAGCGACGATACGCAGTATTTT. It is translated as CASTKSTSDDTQYF.